Each of the 24 T cell receptor beta chains below was sequenced from the same sample in a study of shared clonotypes between healthy human individuals. Here immunoSEQ multiplex PCR was the method, and the copy in TCRdb shows in-frame clones only, minus some. The sample yields under 750,000 clones, roughly 72% seen once. The sequencing input was memory CD4+ T cells sorted from blood. The subset was: CD45RA-negative fraction. The source of these receptors is a woman in her twenties or thirties in good health.

This clone was observed a few times. Other DNA sequences from this sample encode an identical CDR3 as well. V and J are TRBV28 and TRBJ2-5; unclear D gene. CDR1 is MDHEN and CDR2 is SYDVKM in the germline V gene. V lost 3 bases and J 2 bases, leaving 7 bases between the germline ends. CDR3 length: 13 amino acids. The CDR3 DNA reads as TGTGCCAGCAGTTTCCAGTCTCAAGAGACCCAGTACTTC. Protein: CASSFQSQETQYF.

This chain uses TRBV4-1 with TRBJ2-7; a weak D match, TRBD1 (8 bases). Germline V gives CDR1 MGHRA, CDR2 YSYEKL. The CDR3 length is 19 residues. Trimming pared 3 bases from V and 0 bases from J, leaving 24 bases between. The CDR3 DNA reads as TGCGCCAGCAGCCAGGACAGGGCACGAGACACTAGCGACTCCTACGAGCAGTACTTC. Translating gives CASSQDRARDTSDSYEQYF.

The chain employs TRBV6-6 and TRBJ1-4; 10 nucleotides align to TRBD1. Germline V gene lookup returns CDR1 MNHNY and CDR2 SVGAGI (reference sequence). The CDR3 spans 16 residues. V lost 4 bases, J lost 5 bases, and 7 bases stayed unmatched. This CDR3 is CASSSTGGGSNEKLFF. Written as DNA, the CDR3 is TGTGCCAGCAGTTCGACAGGGGGCGGATCAAATGAAAAACTGTTTTTT.

J is TRBJ1-5 and V is TRBV2; possible D gene TRBD1, 5 bases. The CDR3 covers 13 residues. V lost 9 bases to trimming and J lost 7 bases, with 16 bases between them. Germline V gives CDR1 SNHLY, CDR2 FYNNEI. CDR3 coding DNA: TGTGCCAGTCAGGGTTTGGAAGGGCAGCCCCAGCATTTT. Amino acid sequence: CASQGLEGQPQHF.

The chain has TRBV6-1 and TRBJ1-4; D is unclear. Deletions cut 2 bases from V and 8 bases from J, with 12 bases between. The CDR3 is made up of 14 amino acids. Germline assignment: CDR1 MNHNS and CDR2 SASEGT. CDR3 sequence (DNA): TGTGCCAGCAGTGAAATCCCTAACGCGGAAAAACTGTTTTTT. Translation: CASSEIPNAEKLFF.

V usage is TRBV5-1 and J usage is TRBJ1-2; 7 nucleotides align to TRBD1. Germline loops: CDR1 SGHRS, CDR2 YFSETQ. V trimming: 4 bases; J trimming: 5 bases; junction bases outside the gene matches: 5. This CDR3 is built from 13 residues. Written as DNA, the CDR3 is TGCGCCAGCAGCATCGAACAGGGGTATGGCTACACCTTC. Protein sequence: CASSIEQGYGYTF.

V usage is TRBV7-9 and J usage is TRBJ2-5, with D perhaps assigned TRBD1 or TRBD2 (5 bases each). Gene TRBJ2-7 matches the end of the DNA better, so the J call may be wrong. The V gene's germline CDR1 is SEHNR and CDR2 FQNEAQ (reference sequence). This CDR3 contains 13 residues. The CDR3, as DNA: TGTGCCAGCAGCCCGGGACCTACCGGCGAGCAGTACTTC. Translating it yields CASSPGPTGEQYF.

The rearrangement joins TRBV14 to TRBJ2-7; maybe TRBD1 (6 bases). Trimming shortened V by 3 bases and J by 3 bases, and 12 bases separated the two germline ends. From germline, CDR1 is SGHDN and CDR2 FVKESK. The CDR3 contains 14 residues. CDR3 nucleotides: TGTGCCAGCAGCCAGGAGACAGGTTACTACGAGCAGTACTTC. This encodes CASSQETGYYEQYF.

The chain links TRBV7-8 to TRBJ2-3, with D perhaps matching TRBD2 (7 bases). CDR1 and CDR2 (germline): SGHVS, FQNEAQ. Trimming pared 3 bases from V and 7 bases from J, leaving 29 bases between. The CDR3 length is 19 residues. The DNA for the CDR3 is TGTGCCAGCAGCTTCGAACCAGCCCGGACTAGGGGGGAAGGACATACGCAGTATTTT. Protein product: CASSFEPARTRGEGHTQYF.

The chain carries TRBV28 and TRBJ2-1, with D tentatively TRBD1 (5 bases). Germline CDR1 reads MDHEN; CDR2 reads SYDVKM. The CDR3 runs to 15 residues. V was pared by 3 bases and J by 5 bases, with 14 bases between. CDR3 residues: CASSLSGFRDNEQFF. The CDR3 nucleotides are TGTGCCAGCAGTTTGTCAGGGTTTCGGGACAATGAGCAGTTCTTC.

The chain uses TRBV5-1 and TRBJ2-1, with a possible D match to TRBD2 (6 bases). There are 16 residues in the CDR3. Germline V gene data show CDR1 as SGHRS and CDR2 as YFSETQ. With 4 bases removed from V and 5 bases from J, the gap between germline ends came to 19 bases. The CDR3 spells CASSQGGSVLHNEQFF. The CDR3 coding sequence is TGCGCCAGCAGCCAGGGAGGTAGCGTCCTCCACAATGAGCAGTTCTTC.

The rearrangement joins TRBV7-9 to TRBJ2-1, with 14 bases lining up with TRBD2. CDR3 length: 18 amino acids. Looked up from germline, CDR1 is SEHNR and CDR2 is FQNEAQ (reference sequence). With V trimmed by 4 bases and J by 7 bases, 12 bases remained unmatched. Here the CDR3 reads CASSSGTSGSLLLNEQFF. CDR3 coding DNA: TGTGCCAGCAGCTCGGGGACTAGCGGGAGCCTCCTCTTGAATGAGCAGTTCTTC.

CDR3 coding DNA: TGTGCCAGCAGTTCTCTTGGGAACACTGAAGCTTTCTTT. Encoded protein: CASSSLGNTEAFF. V usage is TRBV7-8 and J usage is TRBJ1-1; D unclear. The germline V and J ends were trimmed by 6 bases and 1 base, with 9 bases remaining between them. The CDR3 has 13 amino acids. In germline, CDR1 is SGHVS, CDR2 FQNEAQ.

This clone was detected many times. The J gene is TRBJ2-1, the V gene TRBV19, with TRBD2 matching 7 bases. Trimming removed 6 bases from V and 6 bases from J; junction bases left unmatched: 17. The CDR3 runs to 17 residues. Looked up from germline, CDR1 is LNHDA and CDR2 is SQIVND (reference sequence). The CDR3 reads CASRARGRAFGGNEQFF. Written as DNA, the CDR3 is TGTGCCAGTAGGGCCCGGGGGAGGGCCTTTGGGGGCAATGAGCAGTTCTTC.

The V and J genes are TRBV7-9 and TRBJ2-1; maybe TRBD1 (7 bases). This CDR3 has 15 residues. Between the trimmed V and J ends, which lost 4 bases and 8 bases, there was a span of 18 bases. Germline-derived CDR1 and CDR2 are SEHNR and FQNEAQ (reference sequence). CDR3 residues: CASSSQRQGGDEQFF. Written as DNA, the CDR3 is TGTGCCAGCAGCTCCCAACGGCAGGGGGGTGATGAGCAGTTCTTC.

CDR3 in DNA: TGCGCCAGCGCTAGGGGGAACCATTACAATGAGCAGTTCTTC. Amino acid sequence: CASARGNHYNEQFF. V usage is TRBV10-1 and J usage is TRBJ2-1, with a possible D match to TRBD1 (6 bases). The CDR3 contains 14 residues. V was cut by 8 bases and J by 4 bases, with 15 bases left in between. Germline loops: CDR1 WNHNN, CDR2 SYGVQD (reference sequence).

The chain recombines TRBV6-5 with TRBJ1-1, with TRBD1 as a possible D gene (5 bases). This CDR3 has 14 amino acids. V lost 7 bases and J lost 5, with 17 bases in between. Germline assignment: CDR1 MNHEY and CDR2 SVGAGI. CDR3 in amino acids: CASNLLWGNTEAFF. The CDR3 DNA follows: TGTGCCAGCAACCTATTATGGGGCAATACTGAAGCTTTCTTT.

To note about this clone: The germline gene is not matched at one end of the junction; a read error may be the cause. The chain recombines TRBV10-3 with TRBJ1-5; D is unclear. This CDR3 comprises 13 residues. Germline loops: CDR1 ENHRY, CDR2 SYGVKD. The CDR3 protein is CAIREYSNQPQHF. The CDR3 DNA follows: TGTGCCATCAGAGAGTATAGCAATCAGCCCCAGCATTTT.

As regards this clone: A much bigger clone sits one base away, suggesting this may be a read error. CDR3: CASSRLAGGTGELFF. The CDR3 DNA reads as TGTGCCAGCAGCCGACTAGCGGGAGGCACCGGGGAGCTGTTTTTT. The chain combines TRBV4-2 with TRBJ2-2; 13 nucleotides agree with TRBD2. The CDR3 is 15 amino acids. Germline CDR1 and CDR2: LGHNA and YNFKEQ. V shed 4 bases, J shed 4 bases, and the junction held 0 bases outside the gene matches.

The rearrangement joins TRBV25-1 to TRBJ2-5; D remains unclear. The J call may not be correct, given that the DNA end is closer to TRBJ2-7. The CDR3 spans 12 residues. Germline lookup yields CDR1 MGHDK and CDR2 SYGVNS. For the CDR3, the DNA is TGTGCCAGCAGCAGAACCAGCTACGAGCAGTACTTC. It specifies CASSRTSYEQYF.

The CDR3 DNA sequence: TGCAGCGTTAGGACTGGATGGGGCACAGATACGCAGTATTTT. This translates into CSVRTGWGTDTQYF. The V call is TRBV29-1, the J call TRBJ2-3; TRBD2 is a possible D gene (5 bases). The CDR3 consists of 14 residues. Germline V gene data show CDR1 as SQVTM and CDR2 as ANQGSEA. The V end was cut by 5 bases, the J end by 1 base, with 13 bases between.

The chain has TRBV4-2 and TRBJ2-1, with D hard to call. The germline V and J ends were trimmed by 1 base and 2 bases, with 9 bases remaining between them. Germline V gene data show CDR1 as LGHNA and CDR2 as YNFKEQ. The CDR3 runs 15 residues. The CDR3 DNA reads as TGTGCCAGCAGCCAAGCCCAGCTCCCCTACAATGAGCAGTTCTTC. Protein: CASSQAQLPYNEQFF.

This chain joins TRBV2 and TRBJ1-2; tentative D call: TRBD1 (6 bases). The germline CDR1 and CDR2 sequences are SNHLY and FYNNEI. There are 14 residues in the CDR3. The V and J ends lost 4 bases and 0 bases respectively, with 9 bases between them. Here the CDR3 DNA reads TGTGCCAGCAGTGTAGGGGGGGCTAACTATGGCTACACCTTC. Amino acid sequence: CASSVGGANYGYTF.

This chain connects TRBV11-2 to TRBJ1-2; 7 positions match TRBD1. The CDR3 covers 14 residues. Losses at the gene ends were 5 bases for V and 8 bases for J; bases not matched to a gene: 11. The V gene's germline CDR1 is SGHAT and CDR2 FQNNGV. The CDR3, as DNA: TGTGCCAGCAGCCCGTCCAGGGGGTCAAAGGGCTACACCTTC. Translating it yields CASSPSRGSKGYTF.